These T cell receptor beta chains were read from a single sample in a study of T cells in Graves' hyperthyroidism and ophthalmopathy. TCRdb called the multiplex PCR reads again in MiXCR, with one record for every CDR3 protein. The sample includes fewer than 800,000 distinct CDR3 sequences, about a sixth of them seen just once. Sequencing used blood. The receptors here all came from a man in his late teens or twenties with Graves' hyperthyroidism. CDR3s include the opening cysteine and the closing phenylalanine or tryptophan. A D gene is named only where the DNA matches it firmly. The size entry is marked missing in some rows and otherwise reads once, few, many or a size class.

NA TRBJ2-1 NA TRBV18 TGTGCCAGCTCCCAGGTTCAGGCTGACAATGAGCAGTTCTTC CASSQVQADNEQFF
few TRBJ2-5 TRBD2 TRBV29-1 TGCAGCGTTGGACTAGCGGGAGTGAATCTTTACCAAGAGACCCAGTACTTC CSVGLAGVNLYQETQYF
many TRBJ2-3 NA TRBV2 TGTGCCAGCAAGGGGGGGTTTGGAGCGGGATACACAGATACGCAGTATTTT CASKGGFGAGYTDTQYF
NA TRBJ2-5 NA TRBV2 TGTGCCAGCAGTGAAAGCGAGTGGCAGACCCAGTACTTC CASSESEWQTQYF
few TRBJ1-1 NA TRBV19 TGTGCCAGTCGTTCGTCTCGCACTGAAGCTTTCTTT CASRSSRTEAFF
few TRBJ2-2 TRBD2 TRBV19 TGTGCCAGTAGCCGGGACTACCGGACCGGGGAGCTGTTTTTT CASSRDYRTGELFF
few TRBJ1-2 NA TRBV2 TGTGCCAGCAGCCAAGATAAGAGTGCATATGGCTACACCTTC CASSQDKSAYGYTF
many TRBJ2-3 TRBD2 TRBV15 TGTGCCACCAGCAGAGAACTAGCGGCATACGATGTCACAGATACGCAGTATTTT CATSRELAAYDVTDTQYF
many TRBJ2-1 TRBD2 TRBV20-1 TGCAGTGCTCAAACCGGGACTAGCGGGAGGGCCGGGAATGAGCAGTTCTTC CSAQTGTSGRAGNEQFF
many TRBJ2-5 NA TRBV30 TGTGCCTGGAGCGATGAAGAGACCCAGTACTTC CAWSDEETQYF
NA TRBJ1-2 NA TRBV7-9 TGTGCCAGCAGCTTGGACATCCTGAGTTACTATGGCTACACCTTC CASSLDILSYYGYTF
NA TRBJ2-5 TRBD2 TRBV9 TGTGCCAGCAGCGTAGGAATAGCGGGAGGGCCGCGGGAGACCCAGTACTTC CASSVGIAGGPRETQYF
many TRBJ2-1 TRBD2 TRBV12-3/TRBV12-4 TGTGCCAGCAGTCCCACTAGCGGGAGGGCCAAGGAGCAGTTCTTC CASSPTSGRAKEQFF
NA TRBJ2-3 NA TRBV9 TGTGCCAGCAGCGCTGATCAGGGTCGATTCACAGATACGCAGTATTTT CASSADQGRFTDTQYF
many TRBJ1-1 NA TRBV9 TGTGCCAGCAGCGTCAGCTCCTTGAACACTGAAGCTTTCTTT CASSVSSLNTEAFF
NA TRBJ2-2 TRBD1 TRBV7-3 TGTGCCAGCAGCCCAAATCCCGGGACAGGGGTTTCCGGGGAGCTGTTTTTT CASSPNPGTGVSGELFF
NA TRBJ2-1 TRBD2 TRBV6-2/TRBV6-3 TGTGCCAGCAGGGAGACTAGCGGGTGGAACCATGAGCAGTTCTTC CASRETSGWNHEQFF
few TRBJ1-2 NA TRBV11-2 TGTGCCAGCAGCTTAACCCGGGAATATGGCTACACCTTC CASSLTREYGYTF
NA TRBJ1-4 NA TRBV2 TGTGCCGGCCTTTGGAGAACTAATGAAAAACTGTTTTTT CAGLWRTNEKLFF
few TRBJ2-5 NA TRBV28 TGTGCCAGCAGTTTAACGGCGGAAAAGACCCAGTACTTC CASSLTAEKTQYF
NA TRBJ1-5 TRBD1 TRBV7-9 TGTGCCAGCAGCCCAGGGACAGGGGGCGCAGGACAGCCCCAGCATTTT CASSPGTGGAGQPQHF
many TRBJ2-2 TRBD1 TRBV7-2 TGTGCCAGCAGCTTCGACAGGGCGAACACCGGGGAGCTGTTTTTT CASSFDRANTGELFF
NA TRBJ1-3 TRBD1 TRBV7-2 TGTGCCAGCAGCGCCGACAGGGTCTCTGGAAACACCATATATTTT CASSADRVSGNTIYF
NA TRBJ1-2 NA TRBV2 TGTGCCAGCACCTGGTCCCGACAGGCATATGACTATGGCTACACCTTC CASTWSRQAYDYGYTF
many TRBJ2-3 TRBD2 TRBV7-9 TGTGCCAGCAGCTTAGCCAGGGGCGGGAGGACAGATACGCAGTATTTT CASSLARGGRTDTQYF
NA TRBJ1-3 NA TRBV3-1 TGTGCCAGCAGCCAAGATCTGGGATCTACAGGAAACACCATATATTTT CASSQDLGSTGNTIYF
NA TRBJ2-1 NA TRBV7-3 TGTGCCAGCAGCTTAAAGGGGCAGACATACAATGAGCAGTTCTTC CASSLKGQTYNEQFF
many TRBJ2-5 TRBD2 TRBV2 TGTGCCAGCACCCCGGGACTAGCGGGAGTAGAGACCCAGTACTTC CASTPGLAGVETQYF
few TRBJ2-2 NA TRBV15 TGTGCCACCAGCAGAGTGGAAGGCGGGGAGCTGTTTTTT CATSRVEGGELFF
NA TRBJ2-2 NA TRBV7-3 TGTGCCCAATACCGTCTGCTCGATACCGGGGAGCTGTTTTTT CAQYRLLDTGELFF
NA TRBJ2-1 NA TRBV5-5 TGTGCCAGCAGCCAAAAATGGGGGATTGGGCTGGGACGCTCCTACAATGAGCAGTTCTTC CASSQKWGIGLGRSYNEQFF
NA TRBJ2-1 NA TRBV19 TGTGCCAGTACCCCATACCCAGGCGGGGAGCAGTTCTTC CASTPYPGGEQFF